Following are 22 T cell receptor beta chains from one sample sequenced in a study of blood T cell repertoires in COVID-19. The table came from immunoSEQ multiplex PCR; TCRdb's copy has only in-frame clones and leaves some out. This sample yields 200,000 to 300,000 clones, of which around 88% are seen a single time; approximately 9.5% belongs to the top ten. The specimen sequenced was PBMCs or T cells enriched from blood (not recorded which). The origin of the receptors is a man aged 40-49 years who had recovered from COVID-19.

The chain combines TRBV9 with TRBJ2-1, with a possible D match to TRBD2 (6 bases). Germline V lookup: CDR1 SGDLS, CDR2 YYNGEE. V was trimmed by 4 bases and J by 0 bases, leaving 14 bases between them. CDR3 length equals 16 residues. The CDR3 DNA is TGTGCCAGCAGCCCGAAAGGGACTCACTCCTACAATGAGCAGTTCTTC. The encoded protein is CASSPKGTHSYNEQFF.

This clone was detected only a few times. This chain links TRBV11-3 with TRBJ1-1, with D perhaps matching TRBD1 (5 bases). Germline CDR1 SGHNT, CDR2 YENEEA. V lost 3 bases to trimming and J lost 4 bases, with 9 bases between them. CDR3 length: 13 amino acids. CDR3 region: CASSFGRATEAFF. The CDR3 region has the DNA TGTGCCAGCAGCTTTGGCAGGGCCACTGAAGCTTTCTTT.

This clone was detected once. The genes are TRBV5-5 and TRBJ1-1; TRBD1 might be the D (6 bases). The CDR3 has 13 residues. CDR1 is SGHKS and CDR2 is YYEKEE in the germline V gene (reference sequence). Trimming left V 4 bases short and J 4 bases short, with 11 bases between. CDR3 amino acids: CASSGGGGTEAFF. The CDR3 DNA reads as TGTGCCAGCAGCGGTGGGGGCGGCACTGAAGCTTTCTTT.

V is TRBV9 and J is TRBJ2-1, with 7 bases lining up with TRBD1. The CDR3 length is 16 residues. With V trimmed by 3 bases and J by 8 bases, 14 bases remained unmatched. The germline gives CDR1 SGDLS, CDR2 YYNGEE. The CDR3 spells CASSAQMPGQRHEQFF. The CDR3 DNA sequence: TGTGCCAGCAGCGCCCAAATGCCGGGACAGCGCCATGAGCAGTTCTTC.

The J gene is TRBJ2-5, the V gene TRBV7-7; 12 nucleotides match TRBD2. This CDR3 spans 18 amino acids. V lost 5 bases, J lost 3 bases, and 13 bases stayed unmatched. The germline V gene encodes CDR1 SSHAT and CDR2 FNYEAQ (reference sequence). CDR3 sequence reads: CASSQRLAGEFAKETQYF. DNA for the CDR3: TGTGCCAGCAGCCAGAGACTAGCGGGAGAGTTTGCGAAAGAGACCCAGTACTTC.

The chain recombines TRBV7-9 with TRBJ1-2; D may be TRBD1 (5 bases). The V gene's germline CDR1 is SEHNR and CDR2 FQNEAQ (reference sequence). This CDR3 region has 15 residues. V was cut by 3 bases and J by 2 bases, with 13 bases left in between. CDR3 amino acids: CASSFPRGGNYGYTF. CDR3 coding DNA: TGTGCCAGCAGCTTCCCGCGCGGGGGAAACTATGGCTACACCTTC.

This chain uses TRBV5-1 with TRBJ2-5, with TRBD2 identical over 12 bases. The CDR3 sequence is 17 residues long. V was clipped by 0 bases and J by 4 bases; unmatched bases: 7. Germline V gene sequence: CDR1 SGHRS, CDR2 YFSETQ. CDR3 DNA sequence: TGCGCCAGCAGCTTGGGGAGACTAGCGGGGGTCGGAGAGACCCAGTACTTC. This translates into CASSLGRLAGVGETQYF.

J is TRBJ2-7 and V is TRBV27; a weak D match, TRBD1 (5 bases). Trimming pared 6 bases from V and 4 bases from J, leaving 13 bases between. The CDR3 length is 13 residues. Per germline, CDR1 MNHEY and CDR2 SMNVEV (reference sequence). The CDR3 is CASRLRGEYEQYF. The CDR3 nucleotides are TGTGCCAGCAGACTTAGGGGCGAATACGAGCAGTACTTC.

This chain's CDR3 is CASSPTANYEQYF. CDR3 sequence (DNA): TGTGCCAGCAGCCCGACAGCCAACTACGAGCAGTACTTC. V is TRBV7-9 and J is TRBJ2-7, with D possibly being TRBD1 (5 bases). Trimming removed 5 bases from V and 3 bases from J, with 11 bases in between. The CDR3 covers 13 residues. Germline V gives CDR1 SEHNR, CDR2 FQNEAQ (reference sequence).

This CDR3 reads CASSESIIGHPSESNYGYTF. The CDR3 bases are TGCGCCAGCAGTGAGAGTATTATCGGACACCCATCAGAATCTAACTATGGCTACACCTTC. The rearrangement joins TRBV10-1 to TRBJ1-2, with a possible D match to TRBD1 (5 bases). The germline V gene has CDR1 WNHNN and CDR2 SYGVQD (reference sequence). Deletions cut 2 bases from V and 0 bases from J, with 25 bases between. CDR3 length: 20 residues.

V and J are TRBV9 and TRBJ2-2; 9 positions agree with TRBD1. The trim removed 4 bases at V and 3 bases at J, leaving 4 bases unmatched. CDR1 and CDR2 (germline): SGDLS, YYNGEE. The CDR3 loop spans 15 amino acids. CDR3 loop: CASSPGTGHTGELFF. The CDR3 bases are TGTGCCAGCAGCCCCGGGACAGGGCACACCGGGGAGCTGTTTTTT. Supplemented by reference TRBV9 and TRBJ2-2, the full variable domain reads DSGVTQTPKHLITATGQRVTLRCSPRSGDLSVYWYQQSLDQGLQFLIQYYNGEERAKGNILERFSAQQFPDLHSELNLSSLELGDSALYFCASSPGTGHTGELFFGEGSRLTVL.

V usage is TRBV29-1 and J usage is TRBJ2-4; 9 bases match TRBD2. CDR1 and CDR2 from the germline V gene are SQVTM and ANQGSEA. The trim removed 3 bases at V and 0 bases at J, leaving 12 bases unmatched. CDR3 length equals 18 residues. The CDR3 sequence is CSVDSGGGAIIAKNIQYF. CDR3 DNA: TGCAGCGTTGATTCCGGCGGGGGGGCGATAATAGCCAAAAACATTCAGTACTTC.

This chain links TRBV14 with TRBJ2-7, with D maybe TRBD1 (6 bases). The CDR3 extends over 15 amino acids. V gave up 2 bases and J gave up 4 bases, with 15 bases separating them. Germline assignment: CDR1 SGHDN and CDR2 FVKESK. CDR3 loop: CASSQLGATRYEQYF. In nucleotides, the CDR3 is TGTGCCAGCAGCCAACTGGGGGCAACGAGGTACGAGCAGTACTTC.

The CDR3: CASSLVGLAYKSRDEQFF. As DNA, the CDR3 is TGTGCCAGCAGCTTAGTGGGACTAGCATATAAGAGTCGCGATGAGCAGTTCTTC. The chain carries TRBV11-3 and TRBJ2-1, with 9 positions matching TRBD2. The germline V gene has CDR1 SGHNT and CDR2 YENEEA. V shed 1 base, J shed 8 bases, and the junction held 15 bases outside the gene matches. The CDR3 has 18 residues. Filled out from reference TRBV11-3 and TRBJ2-1, the complete variable domain reads EAGVVQSPRYKIIEKKQPVAFWCNPISGHNTLYWYLQNLGQGPELLIRYENEEAVDDSQLPKDRFSAERLKGVDSTLKIQPAELGDSAVYLCASSLVGLAYKSRDEQFFGPGTRLTVL.

At least ten counts were recorded for this clone. J is TRBJ2-7 and V is TRBV5-1; D may be TRBD2 (6 bases). CDR1 and CDR2 from the germline V gene are SGHRS and YFSETQ. This CDR3 is built from 16 residues. Trimming took off 0 bases at V and 0 bases at J, with 13 bases between the two ends. CDR3 residues: CASSLGGAGSSYEQYF. The CDR3 bases are TGCGCCAGCAGCTTGGGCGGGGCAGGGAGCTCCTACGAGCAGTACTTC.

The chain joins TRBV7-2 to TRBJ2-1; a weak D match, TRBD1 (6 bases). Germline assignment: CDR1 SGHTA and CDR2 FQGNSA. The V end was cut by 7 bases, the J end by 0 bases, with 16 bases between. The CDR3 extends over 16 amino acids. The CDR3 reads CASTEGVGSSYNEQFF. DNA for the CDR3: TGTGCCAGCACTGAGGGGGTGGGTAGCTCCTACAATGAGCAGTTCTTC.

The chain is built from TRBV6-1 and TRBJ1-5; TRBD1 aligns across 11 bases. After removal of 2 bases from V and 4 bases from J, the junction contained 4 bases not matched to a gene. The CDR3 extends over 16 amino acids. Germline loops: CDR1 MNHNS, CDR2 SASEGT. The chain's CDR3 is CASSEHGQGANQPQHF. The CDR3 region has the DNA TGTGCCAGCAGTGAACATGGACAGGGGGCAAATCAGCCCCAGCATTTT.

The chain is built from TRBV10-3 and TRBJ1-5, with D unclear. Trimming took 7 bases from V and 0 from J, leaving 10 bases between them. The CDR3 covers 14 residues. In germline, CDR1 is ENHRY, CDR2 SYGVKD. CDR3 amino acids: CAITSEYSNQPQHF. The CDR3 DNA reads TGTGCCATCACGAGTGAGTATAGCAATCAGCCCCAGCATTTT.

The chain links TRBV28 to TRBJ1-2, with 12 bases fitting TRBD1. In germline, CDR1 is MDHEN, CDR2 SYDVKM. V shed 3 bases, J shed 7 bases, and the junction held 6 bases outside the gene matches. The CDR3 contains 15 residues. The CDR3 loop reads CASSFSGTGGGGYTF. The CDR3 bases are TGTGCCAGCAGTTTTTCAGGGACAGGGGGCGGTGGCTACACCTTC.

The V call is TRBV28, the J call TRBJ1-2, with 9 bases lining up with TRBD1. The CDR3 is made up of 15 amino acids. Losses at the gene ends were 5 bases for V and 4 bases for J; bases not matched to a gene: 8. The germline V gene has CDR1 MDHEN and CDR2 SYDVKM. CDR3: CASSPRDRDGYGYTF. The CDR3 DNA reads TGTGCCAGCAGTCCCAGGGACAGGGATGGCTATGGCTACACCTTC.

The chain recombines TRBV3-1 (or the pseudogene TRBV3-2) with TRBJ1-4; D gene ambiguous. The V gene's germline CDR1 is LGHDT and CDR2 YNNKEL (reference sequence). Trimming took off 4 bases at V and 3 bases at J, with 12 bases between the two ends. This CDR3 contains 15 residues. The CDR3 here is CASSPRSQANEKLFF. As DNA, the CDR3 is TGTGCCAGCAGCCCCCGATCACAAGCTAATGAAAAACTGTTTTTT.

This chain uses TRBV19 with TRBJ1-1; weak D call: TRBD1 (5 bases). The germline V gene encodes CDR1 LNHDA and CDR2 SQIVND (reference sequence). This CDR3 spans 16 amino acids. Between the trimmed V and J ends, which lost 5 bases and 1 base, there was a span of 17 bases. CDR3 residues: CASSPQGVRANTEAFF. CDR3 nucleotide sequence: TGTGCCAGTAGTCCCCAAGGGGTCAGGGCGAACACTGAAGCTTTCTTT.